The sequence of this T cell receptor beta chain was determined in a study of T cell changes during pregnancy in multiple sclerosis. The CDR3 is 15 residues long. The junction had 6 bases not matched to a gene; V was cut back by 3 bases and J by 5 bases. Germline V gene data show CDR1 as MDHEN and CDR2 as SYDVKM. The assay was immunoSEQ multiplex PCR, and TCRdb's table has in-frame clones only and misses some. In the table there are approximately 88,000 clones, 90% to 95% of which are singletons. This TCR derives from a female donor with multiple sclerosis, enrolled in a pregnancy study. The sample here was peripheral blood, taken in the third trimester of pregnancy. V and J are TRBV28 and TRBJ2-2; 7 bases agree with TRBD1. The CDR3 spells CASSFLDRETGELFF. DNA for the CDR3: TGTGCCAGCAGTTTTCTCGACAGGGAGACCGGGGAGCTGTTTTTT.